The 27 T cell receptor beta chains presented below share a single source sample, sequenced in a study of cytomegalovirus exposure and HLA in healthy donors (dated by TCRdb to the late 2010s). Receptor amplification or capture employed the immunoSEQ multiplex PCR assay. For the multiplex PCR, a mixture combining 60 forward primers for TCR Vbeta segments and 13 reverse primers for TCR Jbeta segments was used. Not all clones reach the TCRdb copy of this immuneACCESS table, which keeps in-frame sequences only. Checked studies attribute under half of the gap to unresolved V genes and leave the rest unexplained. The sample has approximately 130,000 clones on record, 70% to 85% of them singletons. The ten largest clonotypes hold around 2.5% of the sample. The sequencing input was PBMCs. The receptor set was obtained from a woman aged 60-75 years in good health and CMV-seropositive.

This clone came up a few times. The chain links TRBV6-5 to TRBJ1-2; no clear D gene. CDR1 is MNHEY, CDR2 SVGAGI, per germline. V gave up 2 bases and J gave up 5 bases, with 18 bases separating them. This CDR3 comprises 16 residues. The CDR3 spells CASSYNFFQDQYGYTF. DNA for the CDR3: TGTGCCAGCAGTTACAATTTTTTCCAGGATCAGTATGGCTACACCTTC.

Remarks on this clone: The junction departs from germline at one end; a sequencing error may be responsible. The chain has TRBV29-1 and TRBJ2-4, with 8 nucleotides matching TRBD2. Germline V gene lookup returns CDR1 SQVTM and CDR2 ANQGSEA. The CDR3 runs 12 residues. CDR3 DNA: TGCAGCGTAGGACTAGCCCAAAACATTCAATACTTC. This encodes CSVGLAQNIQYF.

J is TRBJ1-2 and V is TRBV5-1; TRBD1 matches at 7 bases. The trim removed 0 bases at V and 3 bases at J, leaving 5 bases unmatched. Germline values: CDR1 SGHRS, CDR2 YFSETQ. This CDR3 is 15 amino acids long. This chain's CDR3 is CASSLVDTGDYGYTF. The CDR3 bases are TGCGCCAGCAGCTTGGTGGATACAGGGGACTATGGCTACACCTTC.

V gene TRBV19 combines with J gene TRBJ1-4; D is unresolved. CDR1 is LNHDA, CDR2 SQIVND, per germline (reference sequence). The CDR3 has 11 amino acids. The CDR3 here is CASGGYEKLFF. CDR3 coding DNA: TGTGCGAGCGGCGGTTATGAAAAACTGTTTTTT.

The sample holds one count of this clone. V is TRBV9 and J is TRBJ1-2; possible D gene TRBD1, 5 bases. CDR3 length equals 14 residues. CDR1 is SGDLS and CDR2 is YYNGEE in the germline V gene. V shed 0 bases and J shed 5 bases, with 11 bases lying between them. Here the CDR3 reads CASSVGSGKYGYTF. CDR3 sequence (DNA): TGTGCCAGCAGCGTAGGGTCAGGGAAGTATGGCTACACCTTC.

V and J are TRBV7-9 and TRBJ1-5; D uncertain. Germline values: CDR1 SEHNR, CDR2 FQNEAQ (reference sequence). CDR3 size: 10 residues. The V gene lost 10 bases and the J gene lost 4 bases, with 5 bases spanning the gap. The DNA for the CDR3 is TGTGCCACCTCGAATCAGCCCCAGCATTTT. This codes for CATSNQPQHF.

V and J are TRBV27 and TRBJ1-1, with D uncertain. Germline V lookup: CDR1 MNHEY, CDR2 SMNVEV (reference sequence). Deletions cut 6 bases from V and 3 bases from J, with 8 bases between. The CDR3 totals 12 residues. The CDR3 sequence is CASRNGYTEAFF. DNA for the CDR3: TGTGCCAGCAGGAACGGGTACACTGAAGCTTTCTTT.

Only one count was recorded for this clone. The V and J genes are TRBV5-1 and TRBJ2-3; 11 nucleotides agree with TRBD2. Unmatched junction bases numbered 7, after V lost 3 bases and J lost 4 bases. The CDR3 sequence is 16 residues long. Germline-derived CDR1 and CDR2 are SGHRS and YFSETQ. CDR3 in amino acids: CASSSILAGGADTQYF. DNA for the CDR3: TGCGCCAGCAGCTCCATTCTAGCGGGGGGTGCAGATACGCAGTATTTT.

The table lists this clone with a count of one. The V gene is TRBV13, the J gene TRBJ2-2; TRBD1 might be the D (5 bases). The CDR3 is 14 amino acids. The V gene's germline CDR1 is PRHDT and CDR2 FYEKMQ (reference sequence). The germline V and J ends were trimmed by 3 bases and 2 bases, with 7 bases remaining between them. As DNA, the CDR3 is TGTGCCAGCAGCTTTCAGGGTAACACCGGGGAGCTGTTTTTT. As protein: CASSFQGNTGELFF.

This chain connects TRBV27 to TRBJ2-7, with D possibly TRBD1 on 5 matching bases. Germline CDR1 is MNHEY and CDR2 is SMNVEV (reference sequence). Trimming cost V 7 bases and J 7 bases, with 17 bases left between them. This CDR3 spans 13 amino acids. The CDR3 DNA sequence: TGTGCCAGCAATCGGCAGGGAAATTTGGAGCAGTACTTC. Amino acids: CASNRQGNLEQYF.

The chain links TRBV13 to TRBJ2-2; 10 positions agree with TRBD2. The CDR3 runs 16 residues. Germline trimming cut 1 base from V and 2 bases from J; bases unmatched to any gene: 1. Germline lookup yields CDR1 PRHDT and CDR2 FYEKMQ (reference sequence). The CDR3, as DNA: TGTGCCAGCAGCTTAGAACTAGCGGGAAACACCGGGGAGCTGTTTTTT. It codes for CASSLELAGNTGELFF. The whole variable domain, remainder taken from reference TRBV13 and TRBJ2-2, is AAGVIQSPRHLIKEKRETATLKCYPIPRHDTVYWYQQGPGQDPQFLISFYEKMQSDKGSIPDRFSAQQFSDYHSELNMSSLELGDSALYFCASSLELAGNTGELFFGEGSRLTVL.

This chain uses TRBV6-5 with TRBJ1-2; D might be TRBD1 (6 bases). Germline CDR1 reads MNHEY; CDR2 reads SVGAGI. V lost 0 bases, J lost 4 bases, and 12 bases lay in between. The CDR3 runs 15 residues. Here the CDR3 reads CASSYSVQGIYGYTF. Written as DNA, the CDR3 is TGTGCCAGCAGTTACTCTGTCCAGGGGATCTATGGCTACACCTTC.

The CDR3 DNA reads as TGTGCCAGTAGTAGTCAGTTGAACACTGAAGCTTTCTTT. Protein: CASSSQLNTEAFF. This rearrangement joins TRBV19 to TRBJ1-1; D gene ambiguous. The germline CDR1 and CDR2 sequences are LNHDA and SQIVND (reference sequence). Trimming stripped 4 bases from V and 0 bases from J, with 6 bases between. This CDR3 comprises 13 residues.

V and J are TRBV7-9 and TRBJ1-2; 9 bases align to TRBD1. The CDR3 sequence is 18 residues long. Per the germline V gene, CDR1 is SEHNR and CDR2 is FQNEAQ (reference sequence). V was pared by 1 base and J by 7 bases, with 16 bases of the junction left unmatched. CDR3 nucleotide sequence: TGTGCCAGCAGCTTAGGAGGGGACAGGGACCCTTTCGGGGGTGGCTACACCTTC. Translated: CASSLGGDRDPFGGGYTF. The full variable domain, in which reference TRBV7-9 and TRBJ1-2 provide the parts outside the CDR3, is DTGVSQNPRHKITKRGQNVTFRCDPISEHNRLYWYRQTLGQGPEFLTYFQNEAQLEKSRLLSDRFSAERPKGSFSTLEIQRTEQGDSAMYLCASSLGGDRDPFGGGYTFGSGTRLTVV.

Remarks on this clone: Other DNA sequences of this sample code for an identical CDR3. This chain connects TRBV11-2 to TRBJ2-7; TRBD1 matches at 8 bases. The length of the CDR3 is 15 residues. The J segment lost 3 bases and the V segment lost 9 bases, leaving 13 bases of the junction unmatched. Per the germline V gene, CDR1 is SGHAT and CDR2 is FQNNGV. CDR3 coding DNA: TGTGCCAGTAGCCCAAGGACAGGGACGGACTACGAGCAGTACTTC. It encodes CASSPRTGTDYEQYF.

This clone turned up a few times. This chain uses TRBV27 with TRBJ2-7; D possibly corresponds to TRBD2 (6 bases). CDR3 length: 15 amino acids. The V and J ends lost 1 base and 1 base respectively, with 11 bases between them. Germline loops: CDR1 MNHEY, CDR2 SMNVEV (reference sequence). The CDR3 spells CASSLFQGGSYEQYF. DNA of the CDR3: TGTGCCAGCAGTTTATTCCAGGGAGGTTCCTACGAGCAGTACTTC.

This clone was observed a few times. The chain joins TRBV7-9 to TRBJ2-4; D uncertain. The V gene lost 2 bases and the J gene lost 6 bases, with 8 bases spanning the gap. CDR3 length: 13 residues. The germline V gene encodes CDR1 SEHNR and CDR2 FQNEAQ (reference sequence). CDR3 sequence reads: CASSLYSSNIQYF. The CDR3 DNA reads TGTGCCAGCAGCTTATACAGCTCAAACATTCAGTACTTC.

This clone was observed a handful of times. This chain uses TRBV7-3 with TRBJ2-3, with D possibly TRBD2 on 6 matching bases. This CDR3 spans 15 amino acids. The germline V gene encodes CDR1 SGHTA and CDR2 FQGTGA. Trimming took off 5 bases at V and 5 bases at J, with 17 bases between the two ends. This CDR3 reads CASSPGASVLDTQYF. CDR3 nucleotides: TGTGCCAGCAGCCCCGGGGCTAGCGTTTTAGATACGCAGTATTTT.

The table lists this clone with a few counts. V and J are TRBV6-4 and TRBJ2-6, with a possible D match to TRBD1 (5 bases). This CDR3 has 15 amino acids. Germline V gene sequence: CDR1 MRHNA, CDR2 SNTAGT. With 3 bases removed from V and 2 bases from J, the gap between germline ends came to 8 bases. CDR3 sequence (DNA): TGTGCCAGCAGTGAACAGGCCACTGGGGCCAACGTCCTGACTTTC. Its protein is CASSEQATGANVLTF.

V usage is TRBV7-6 and J usage is TRBJ2-5, with D maybe TRBD1 (6 bases). V lost 3 bases to trimming and J lost 4 bases, with 9 bases between them. The CDR3 runs to 13 residues. Germline values: CDR1 SGHVS, CDR2 FNYEAQ. In DNA form, the CDR3 reads TGTGCCAGCAGCTTCGGACAGAGAGAGACCCAGTACTTC. It translates to CASSFGQRETQYF. Variable domain in full (rest from reference TRBV7-6 and TRBJ2-5): GAGVSQSPRYKVTKRGQDVALRCDPISGHVSLYWYRQALGQGPEFLTYFNYEAQQDKSGLPNDRFSAERPEGSISTLTIQRTEQRDSAMYRCASSFGQRETQYFGPGTRLLVL.

The J gene is TRBJ2-1, the V gene TRBV7-6; TRBD1 matches at 8 bases. J lost 0 bases, V lost 5 bases, and 3 bases had no gene match. This CDR3 is built from 15 residues. Looked up from germline, CDR1 is SGHVS and CDR2 is FNYEAQ. CDR3 sequence reads: CASSRTGGSYNEQFF. The CDR3 nucleotides are TGTGCCAGCAGCCGTACAGGGGGCTCCTACAATGAGCAGTTCTTC.

Of note for this clone: One end of the junction is discordant with germline, which a read error may explain. The chain recombines TRBV7-7 with TRBJ2-5; TRBD2 might be the D (7 bases). The CDR3 is 13 residues long. Per the germline V gene, CDR1 is SSHAT and CDR2 is FNYEAQ (reference sequence). This chain's CDR3 is CASSFGGAETQYF. CDR3 in DNA: TGTGCTAGCAGCTTTGGGGGGGCTGAGACCCAGTACTTC.

The chain combines TRBV2 with TRBJ2-7; the D gene is possibly TRBD2 (7 bases). Germline values: CDR1 SNHLY, CDR2 FYNNEI. CDR3 length: 15 residues. Between the trimmed V and J ends, which lost 8 bases and 2 bases, there was a span of 19 bases. CDR3 amino acids: CASGGGPGGTYEQYF. The CDR3 DNA reads as TGTGCCAGCGGGGGGGGCCCTGGAGGAACCTACGAGCAGTACTTC.

There are a few counts of this clone. The rearrangement links TRBV6-5 to TRBJ2-7, with a tentative D call TRBD2 (5 bases). V was trimmed by 6 bases and J by 0 bases, leaving 12 bases between them. The CDR3 loop spans 14 amino acids. Germline-derived CDR1 and CDR2 are MNHEY and SVGAGI. The CDR3 sequence is CASSPGRNSYEQYF. The CDR3 DNA sequence: TGTGCCAGCAGCCCGGGAAGAAACTCCTACGAGCAGTACTTC.

The chain carries TRBV11-2 and TRBJ2-5; 7 bases match TRBD1. Near its end, the DNA agrees better with TRBJ2-7, so the J call may be wrong. The V gene's germline CDR1 is SGHAT and CDR2 FQNNGV. This CDR3 region has 13 residues. Here the CDR3 reads CASSFTGAYEQYF. The CDR3 nucleotides are TGTGCCAGCAGCTTCACAGGGGCCTACGAGCAGTACTTC.

The genes are TRBV4-1 and TRBJ2-5; D is unresolved. The CDR3 is made up of 14 amino acids. With 3 bases removed from V and 10 bases from J, the gap between germline ends came to 18 bases. From germline, CDR1 is MGHRA and CDR2 YSYEKL. The CDR3: CASSQGDIGHNQYF. DNA of the CDR3: TGCGCCAGCAGCCAGGGCGATATAGGCCACAACCAGTACTTC.

This clone was counted between two and nine times. The V and J genes are TRBV5-1 and TRBJ2-3; 10 nucleotides match TRBD2. The CDR3 loop spans 17 amino acids. J gave up 4 bases and V 1 base, and 9 bases lay outside the gene matches. In germline, CDR1 is SGHRS, CDR2 YFSETQ. The DNA for the CDR3 is TGCGCCAGCAGCTTGAGGAGCGGGGGGGCTTTAGCAGATACGCAGTATTTT. Protein product: CASSLRSGGALADTQYF.